This T cell receptor beta chain was sequenced during a study of cytomegalovirus exposure and HLA in healthy donors. General study points: Cytomegalovirus association was listed for about 150 TCR beta chains.

Concerning this clone itself: Its antigen is unknown.

The CDR3 totals 13 residues. V lost 4 bases, J lost 5 bases, and 5 bases stayed unmatched. CDR1 is SNHLY, CDR2 FYNNEI, per germline. Some clones are missing from TCRdb's copy, which holds only in-frame ones; the method was immunoSEQ multiplex PCR. The sample holds some 200,000 clones, around 81% seen once. The chain uses TRBV2 and TRBJ2-7; TRBD1 agrees at 7 bases. The sample consisted of PBMCs. The source is a woman under 30 in good health and CMV-seropositive. CDR3 DNA: TGTGCCAGCAGTGTACAGGGGATCAACGAGCAGTACTTC. It is translated as CASSVQGINEQYF. The full variable domain, in which reference TRBV2 and TRBJ2-7 provide the parts outside the CDR3, is EPEVTQTPSHQVTQMGQEVILRCVPISNHLYFYWYRQILGQKVEFLVSFYNNEISEKSEIFDDQFSVERPDGSNFTLKIRSTKLEDSAMYFCASSVQGINEQYFGPGTRLTVT.